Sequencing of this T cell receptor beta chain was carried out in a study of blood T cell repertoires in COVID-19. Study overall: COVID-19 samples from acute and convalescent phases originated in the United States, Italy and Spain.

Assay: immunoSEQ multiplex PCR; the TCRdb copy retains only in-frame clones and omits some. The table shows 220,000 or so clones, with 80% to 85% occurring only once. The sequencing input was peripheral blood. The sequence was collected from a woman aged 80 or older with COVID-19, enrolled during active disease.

CDR3: CASSPFAGPTGELFF. CDR3 sequence (DNA): TGTGCCAGTAGTCCCTTCGCGGGACCCACCGGGGAGCTGTTTTTT. The rearrangement links TRBV19 to TRBJ2-2, with D possibly being TRBD2 (6 bases). The V and J ends lost 5 bases and 4 bases respectively, with 14 bases between them. CDR3 length: 15 amino acids. CDR1 is LNHDA and CDR2 is SQIVND in the germline V gene (reference sequence).